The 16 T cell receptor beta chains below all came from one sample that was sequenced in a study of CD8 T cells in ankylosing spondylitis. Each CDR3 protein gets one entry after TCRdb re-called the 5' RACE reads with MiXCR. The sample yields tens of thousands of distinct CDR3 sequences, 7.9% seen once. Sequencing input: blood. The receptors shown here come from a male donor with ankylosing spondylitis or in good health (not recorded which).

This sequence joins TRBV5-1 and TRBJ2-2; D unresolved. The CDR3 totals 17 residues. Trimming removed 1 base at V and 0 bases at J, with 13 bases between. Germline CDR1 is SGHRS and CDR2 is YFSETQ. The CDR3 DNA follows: TGCGCCAGCAGCTTGAATCCGGCAACCCCGAACACCGGGGAGCTGTTTTTT. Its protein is CASSLNPATPNTGELFF.

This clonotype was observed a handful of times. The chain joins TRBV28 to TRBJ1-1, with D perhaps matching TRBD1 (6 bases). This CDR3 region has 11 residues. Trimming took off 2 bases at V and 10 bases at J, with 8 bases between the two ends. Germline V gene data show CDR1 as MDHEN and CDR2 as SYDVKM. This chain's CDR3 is CASSLDRRAFF. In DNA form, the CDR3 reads TGTGCCAGCAGTTTAGACAGGCGAGCTTTCTTT. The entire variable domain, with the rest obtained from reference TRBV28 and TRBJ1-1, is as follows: DVKVTQSSRYLVKRTGEKVFLECVQDMDHENMFWYRQDPGLGLRLIYFSYDVKMKEKGDIPEGYSVSREKKERFSLILESASTNQTSMYLCASSLDRRAFFGQGTRLTVV.

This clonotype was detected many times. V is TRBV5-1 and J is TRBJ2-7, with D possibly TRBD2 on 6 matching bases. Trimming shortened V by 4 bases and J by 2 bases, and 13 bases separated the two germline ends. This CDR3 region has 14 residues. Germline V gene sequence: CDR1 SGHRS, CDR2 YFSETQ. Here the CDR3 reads CASSPGRETYEQYF. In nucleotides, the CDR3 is TGCGCCAGCAGCCCTGGGCGGGAAACCTACGAGCAGTACTTC.

The CDR3 is CASSRPGQPYEQYV. The CDR3 DNA reads as TGTGCCAGCAGTCGACCCGGACAGCCATACGAGCAGTACGTC. The V gene is TRBV6-2 or TRBV6-3, the J gene TRBJ2-7, with D possibly being TRBD1 (6 bases). V was pared by 5 bases and J by 4 bases, with 15 bases between. In germline, CDR1 is MNHEY, CDR2 SVGEGT. The CDR3 sequence is 14 residues long.

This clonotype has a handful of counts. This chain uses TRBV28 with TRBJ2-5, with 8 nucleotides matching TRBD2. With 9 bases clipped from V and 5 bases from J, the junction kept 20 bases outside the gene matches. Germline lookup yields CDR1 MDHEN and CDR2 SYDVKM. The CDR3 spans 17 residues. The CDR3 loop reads CASTRWASGQLGETQYF. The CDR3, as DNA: TGTGCCAGTACCCGGTGGGCTAGCGGGCAGCTAGGGGAGACCCAGTACTTC.

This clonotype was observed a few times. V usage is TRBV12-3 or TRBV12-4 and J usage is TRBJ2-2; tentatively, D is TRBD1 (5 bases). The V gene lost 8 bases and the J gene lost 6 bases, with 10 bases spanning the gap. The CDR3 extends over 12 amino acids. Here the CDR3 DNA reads TGTGCCAGCTCTGGGGCTTCCGGGGAGCTGTTTTTT. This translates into CASSGASGELFF.

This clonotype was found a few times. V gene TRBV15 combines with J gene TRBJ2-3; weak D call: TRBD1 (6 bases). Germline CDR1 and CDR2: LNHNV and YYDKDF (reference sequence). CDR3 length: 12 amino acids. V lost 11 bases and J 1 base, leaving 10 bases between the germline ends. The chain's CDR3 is CAQPGGTDTQYF. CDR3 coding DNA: TGTGCCCAACCAGGGGGCACAGATACGCAGTATTTT.

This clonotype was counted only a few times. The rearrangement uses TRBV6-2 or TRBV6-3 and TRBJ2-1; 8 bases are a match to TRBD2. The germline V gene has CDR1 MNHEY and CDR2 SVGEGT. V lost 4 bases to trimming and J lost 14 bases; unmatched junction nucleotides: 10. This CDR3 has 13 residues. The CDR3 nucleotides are TGTGCCAGCAGTTCGACTAGCGTCGGAGAAGAGTTCTTC. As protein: CASSSTSVGEEFF.

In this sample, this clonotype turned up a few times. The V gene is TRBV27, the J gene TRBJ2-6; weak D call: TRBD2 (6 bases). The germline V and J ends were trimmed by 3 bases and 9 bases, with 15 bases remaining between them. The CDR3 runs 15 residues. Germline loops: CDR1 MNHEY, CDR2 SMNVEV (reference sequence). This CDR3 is CASSLRASGLNVLTF. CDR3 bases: TGTGCCAGCAGTTTGAGGGCGTCGGGACTCAACGTCCTGACTTTC.

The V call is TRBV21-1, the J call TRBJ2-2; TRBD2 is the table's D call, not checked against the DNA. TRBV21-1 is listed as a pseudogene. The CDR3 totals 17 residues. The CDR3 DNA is TGTGCCAGCAGCCGTGGCGGAGCGGGGGTGGCCACCGGGGAGCTGTTTTTT. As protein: CASSRGGAGVATGELFF.

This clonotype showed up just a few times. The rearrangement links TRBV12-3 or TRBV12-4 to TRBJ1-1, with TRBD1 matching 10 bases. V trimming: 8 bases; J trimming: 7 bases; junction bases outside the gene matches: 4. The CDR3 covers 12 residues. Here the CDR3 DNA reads TGTGCCAGCGGGGACAGGGGAAATGAAGCTTTCTTT. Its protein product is CASGDRGNEAFF.

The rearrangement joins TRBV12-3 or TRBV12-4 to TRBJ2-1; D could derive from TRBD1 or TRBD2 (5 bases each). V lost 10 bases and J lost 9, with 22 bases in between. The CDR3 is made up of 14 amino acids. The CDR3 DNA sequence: TGTGCCACCTCCAATCGAGGGGCGAAACCTGAGCAGTTCTTC. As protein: CATSNRGAKPEQFF.

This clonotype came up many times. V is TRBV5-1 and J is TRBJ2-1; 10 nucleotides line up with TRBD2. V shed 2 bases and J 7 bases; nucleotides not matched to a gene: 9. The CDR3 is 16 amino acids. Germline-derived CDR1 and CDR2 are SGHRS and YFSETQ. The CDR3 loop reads CASSFILRLAGNEQFF. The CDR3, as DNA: TGCGCCAGCAGCTTTATCCTAAGACTAGCGGGTAATGAGCAGTTCTTC.

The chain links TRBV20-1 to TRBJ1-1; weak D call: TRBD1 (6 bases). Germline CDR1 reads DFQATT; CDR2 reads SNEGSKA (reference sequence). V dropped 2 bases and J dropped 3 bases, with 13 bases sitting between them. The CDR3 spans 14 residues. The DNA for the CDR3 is TGCAGTGCTAGACCCAGAAGGGGGGACACTGAAGCTTTCTTT. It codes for CSARPRRGDTEAFF.

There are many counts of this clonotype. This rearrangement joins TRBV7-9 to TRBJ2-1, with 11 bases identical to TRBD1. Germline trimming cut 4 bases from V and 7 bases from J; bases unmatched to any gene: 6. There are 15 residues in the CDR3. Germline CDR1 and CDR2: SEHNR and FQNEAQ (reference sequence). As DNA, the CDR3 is TGTGCCAGCAGCTCAGGACAGGGGGCTTGGAATGAGCAGTTCTTC. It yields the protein CASSSGQGAWNEQFF.

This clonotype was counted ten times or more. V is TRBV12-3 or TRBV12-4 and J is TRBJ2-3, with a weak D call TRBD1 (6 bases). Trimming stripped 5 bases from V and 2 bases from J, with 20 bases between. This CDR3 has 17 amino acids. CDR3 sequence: CASSGGLGAPITDTQYF. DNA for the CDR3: TGTGCCAGCAGTGGCGGTTTGGGGGCCCCTATCACAGATACGCAGTATTTT.